This T cell receptor beta chain was retrieved from a study of control samples from healthy donors and cancer patients. Only in-frame clones appear in the TCRdb table, and some are missing; sequencing was by immunoSEQ multiplex PCR. This table holds 77,000 or so clones, 90% to 95% found once. This CDR3 spans 16 amino acids. Germline V CDR1 and CDR2: GTSNPN, SVGIG (reference sequence). V dropped 0 bases and J dropped 0 bases, with 14 bases sitting between them. The chain is built from TRBV30 and TRBJ1-1; the D gene is possibly TRBD1 (5 bases). The clonotype was recovered from a man aged 25-40 years in good health. The sequenced sample was blood. CDR3 DNA: TGTGCCTGGAGTGTGAATGGTTTGGGGCTGAACACTGAAGCTTTCTTT. Translating gives CAWSVNGLGLNTEAFF.